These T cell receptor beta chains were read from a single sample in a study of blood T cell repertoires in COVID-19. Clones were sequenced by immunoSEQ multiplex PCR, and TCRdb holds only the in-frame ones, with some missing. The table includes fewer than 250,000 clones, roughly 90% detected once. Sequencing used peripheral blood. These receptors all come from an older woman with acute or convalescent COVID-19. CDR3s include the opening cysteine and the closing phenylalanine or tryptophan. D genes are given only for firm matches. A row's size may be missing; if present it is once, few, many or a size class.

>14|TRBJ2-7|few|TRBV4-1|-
TGCGCCAGCAGCCAATATGAACGGGACTACGAGCAGTACTTC
CASSQYERDYEQYF
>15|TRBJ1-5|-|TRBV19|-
TGTGCCAGTAGTATCCCTGTCCAGGGCGATCAGCCCCAGCATTTT
CASSIPVQGDQPQHF
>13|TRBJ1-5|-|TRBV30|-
TGTGCCTGGAGTGGAGAGGTACATCAGCCCCAGCATTTT
CAWSGEVHQPQHF
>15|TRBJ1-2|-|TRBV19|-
TGTGCCAGTAGTACTGCACAGGGCCCCAACTATGGCTACACCTTC
CASSTAQGPNYGYTF
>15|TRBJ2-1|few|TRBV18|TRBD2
TGTGCCAGCTCACGGGGACTAGCGGGAGATAATGAGCAGTTCTTC
CASSRGLAGDNEQFF
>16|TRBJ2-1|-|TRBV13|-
TGTGCCAGCAGCCGCCGGAGCGTAAGCTCCTACAATGAGCAGTTCTTC
CASSRRSVSSYNEQFF
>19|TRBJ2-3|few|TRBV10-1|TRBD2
TGCGCCAGCAGTGAGCGTCTAGCGGGAGTTGTGCGTCAGGCAGATACGCAGTATTTT
CASSERLAGVVRQADTQYF
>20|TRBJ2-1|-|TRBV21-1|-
TGTGCCAGCAGCTCCGGAGGTCACCGGGCCGCCTTAGGCTCCTACAATGAGCAGTTCTTC
CASSSGGHRAALGSYNEQFF
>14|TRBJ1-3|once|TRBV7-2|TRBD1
TGTGCCAGCAGCCAGGGGGCTAGTGGAAACACCATATATTTT
CASSQGASGNTIYF
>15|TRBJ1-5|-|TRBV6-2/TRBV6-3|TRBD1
TGTGCCAGCAGCTGGGCAGGGGGAGGCAATCAGCCCCAGCATTTT
CASSWAGGGNQPQHF
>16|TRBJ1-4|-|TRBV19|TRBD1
TGTGCCAGTAGAAGTCAGGGGGCGCAAGCTAATGAAAAACTGTTTTTT
CASRSQGAQANEKLFF
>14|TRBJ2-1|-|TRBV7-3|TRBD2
TGTGCCAGCAGCCAGGGACTAGCATTCAATGAGCAGTTCTTC
CASSQGLAFNEQFF
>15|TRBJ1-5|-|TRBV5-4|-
TGTGCCAGCAGCGTACAGGGATCGCGCAATCAGCCCCAGCATTTT
CASSVQGSRNQPQHF
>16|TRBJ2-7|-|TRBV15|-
TGTGCCACCAGCAGAGATAGACATCCAGGGACCTACGAGCAGTACTTC
CATSRDRHPGTYEQYF
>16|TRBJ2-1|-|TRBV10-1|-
TGCGCCAGCAGTAGCGGGGCAGGGGTTTCATACAATGAGCAGTTCTTC
CASSSGAGVSYNEQFF
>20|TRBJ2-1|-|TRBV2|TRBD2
TGTGCCAGCATCTCGAGTGGACTAGCGGGAGGTCCGAGCTCCTACAATGAGCAGTTCTTC
CASISSGLAGGPSSYNEQFF
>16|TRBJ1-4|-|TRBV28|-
TGTGCCAGCAGTTTATTGGGTACAGGGCGCAATGAAAAACTGTTTTTT
CASSLLGTGRNEKLFF